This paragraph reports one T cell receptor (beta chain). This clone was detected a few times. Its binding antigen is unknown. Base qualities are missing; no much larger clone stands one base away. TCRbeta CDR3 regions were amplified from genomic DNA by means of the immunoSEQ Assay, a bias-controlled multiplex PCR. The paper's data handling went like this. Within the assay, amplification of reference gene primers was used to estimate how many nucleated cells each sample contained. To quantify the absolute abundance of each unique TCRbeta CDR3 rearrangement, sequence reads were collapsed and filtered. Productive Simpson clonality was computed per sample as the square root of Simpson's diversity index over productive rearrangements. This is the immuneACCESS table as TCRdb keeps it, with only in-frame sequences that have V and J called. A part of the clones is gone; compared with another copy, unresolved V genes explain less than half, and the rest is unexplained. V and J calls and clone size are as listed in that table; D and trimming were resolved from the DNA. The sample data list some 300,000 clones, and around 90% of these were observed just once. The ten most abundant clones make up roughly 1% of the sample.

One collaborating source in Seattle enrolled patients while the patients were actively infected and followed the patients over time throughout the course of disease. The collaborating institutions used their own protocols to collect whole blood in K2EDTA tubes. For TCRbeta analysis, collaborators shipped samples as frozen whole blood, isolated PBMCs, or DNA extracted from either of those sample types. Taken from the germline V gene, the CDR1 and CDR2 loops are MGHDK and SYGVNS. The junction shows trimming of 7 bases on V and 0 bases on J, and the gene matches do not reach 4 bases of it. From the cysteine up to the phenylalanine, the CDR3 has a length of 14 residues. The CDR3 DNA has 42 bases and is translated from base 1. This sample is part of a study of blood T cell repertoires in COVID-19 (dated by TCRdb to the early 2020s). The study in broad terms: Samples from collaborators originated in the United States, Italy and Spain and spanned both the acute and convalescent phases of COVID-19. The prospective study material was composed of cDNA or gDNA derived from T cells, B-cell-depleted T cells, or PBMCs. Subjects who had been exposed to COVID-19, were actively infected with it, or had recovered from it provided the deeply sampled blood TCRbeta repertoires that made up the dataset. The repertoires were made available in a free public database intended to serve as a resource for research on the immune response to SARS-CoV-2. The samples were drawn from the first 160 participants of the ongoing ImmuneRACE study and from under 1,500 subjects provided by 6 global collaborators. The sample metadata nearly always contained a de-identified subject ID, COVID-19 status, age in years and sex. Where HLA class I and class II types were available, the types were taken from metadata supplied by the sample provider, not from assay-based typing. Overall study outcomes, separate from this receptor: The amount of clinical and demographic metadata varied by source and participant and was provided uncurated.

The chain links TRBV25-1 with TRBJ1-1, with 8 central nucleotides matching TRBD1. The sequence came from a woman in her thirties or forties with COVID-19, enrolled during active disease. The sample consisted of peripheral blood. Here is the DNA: TGTGCCAGCATGACAGGGGCGCTGAACACTGAAGCTTTCTTT. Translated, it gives CASMTGALNTEAFF. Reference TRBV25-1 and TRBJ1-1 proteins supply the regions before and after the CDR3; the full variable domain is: EADIYQTPRYLVIGTGKKITLECSQTMGHDKMYWYQQDPGMELHLIHYSYGVNSTEKGDLSSESTVSRIRTEHFPLTLESARPSHTSQYLCASMTGALNTEAFFGQGTRLTVV.